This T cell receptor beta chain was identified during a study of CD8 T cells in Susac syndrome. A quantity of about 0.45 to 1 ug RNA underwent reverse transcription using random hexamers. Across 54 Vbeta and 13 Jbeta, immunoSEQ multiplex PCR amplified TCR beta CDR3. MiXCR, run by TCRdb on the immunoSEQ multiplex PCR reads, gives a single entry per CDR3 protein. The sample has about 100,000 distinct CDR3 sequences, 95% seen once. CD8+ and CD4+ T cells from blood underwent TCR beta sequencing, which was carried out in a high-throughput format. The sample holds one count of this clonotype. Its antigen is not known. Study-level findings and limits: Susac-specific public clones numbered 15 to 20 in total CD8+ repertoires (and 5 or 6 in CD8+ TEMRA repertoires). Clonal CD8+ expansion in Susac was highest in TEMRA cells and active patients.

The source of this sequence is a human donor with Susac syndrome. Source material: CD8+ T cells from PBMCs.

The CDR3 protein is CASSLGRQGGYEQYF. DNA of the CDR3: TGTGCCAGCAGCTTAGGTCGGCAGGGGGGATACGAGCAGTACTTC. The rearrangement links TRBV13 to TRBJ2-7; D may be TRBD1 (7 bases). The CDR3 sequence is 15 residues long. Germline V CDR1 and CDR2: PRHDT, FYEKMQ (reference sequence). The V gene lost 0 bases and the J gene lost 4 bases, with 13 bases spanning the gap. Drawing the rest from reference TRBV13 and TRBJ2-7, the complete variable domain is AAGVIQSPRHLIKEKRETATLKCYPIPRHDTVYWYQQGPGQDPQFLISFYEKMQSDKGSIPDRFSAQQFSDYHSELNMSSLELGDSALYFCASSLGRQGGYEQYFGPGTRLTVT.